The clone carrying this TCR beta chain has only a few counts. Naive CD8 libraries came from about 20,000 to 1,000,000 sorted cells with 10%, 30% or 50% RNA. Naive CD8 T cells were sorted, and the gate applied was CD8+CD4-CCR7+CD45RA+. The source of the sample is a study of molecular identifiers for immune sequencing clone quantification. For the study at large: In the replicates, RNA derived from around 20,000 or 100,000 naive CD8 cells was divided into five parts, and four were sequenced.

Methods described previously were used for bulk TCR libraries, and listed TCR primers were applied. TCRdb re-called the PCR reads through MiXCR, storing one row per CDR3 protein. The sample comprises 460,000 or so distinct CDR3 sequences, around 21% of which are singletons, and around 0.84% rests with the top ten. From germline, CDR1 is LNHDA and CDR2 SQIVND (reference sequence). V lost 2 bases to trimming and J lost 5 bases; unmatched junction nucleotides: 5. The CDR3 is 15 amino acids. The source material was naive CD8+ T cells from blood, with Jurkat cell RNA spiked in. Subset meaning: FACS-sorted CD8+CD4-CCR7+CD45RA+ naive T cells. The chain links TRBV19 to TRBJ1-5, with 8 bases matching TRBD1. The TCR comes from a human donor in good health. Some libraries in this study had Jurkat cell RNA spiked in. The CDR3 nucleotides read TGTGCCAGTAGTATAAGCCGGACAGGGCATCAGCCCCAGCATTTT. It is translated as CASSISRTGHQPQHF.